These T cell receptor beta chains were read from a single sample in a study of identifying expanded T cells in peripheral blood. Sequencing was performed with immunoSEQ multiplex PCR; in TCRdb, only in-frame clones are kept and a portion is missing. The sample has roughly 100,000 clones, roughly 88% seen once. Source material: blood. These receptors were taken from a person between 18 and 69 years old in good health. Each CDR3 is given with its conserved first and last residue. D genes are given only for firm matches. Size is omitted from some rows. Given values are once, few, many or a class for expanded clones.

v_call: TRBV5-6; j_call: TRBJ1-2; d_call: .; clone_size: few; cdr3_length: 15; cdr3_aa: CASSLVTGENYGYTF; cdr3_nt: TGTGCCAGCAGCTTGGTGACGGGCGAGAACTATGGCTACACCTTC
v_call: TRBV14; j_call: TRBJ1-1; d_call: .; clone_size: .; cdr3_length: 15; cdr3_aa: CASSRYAGSYTEAFF; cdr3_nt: TGTGCCAGCAGCCGATACGCTGGCAGCTACACTGAAGCTTTCTTT
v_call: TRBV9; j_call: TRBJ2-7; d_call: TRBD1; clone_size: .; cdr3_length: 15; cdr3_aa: CASSVAQGTPYEQYF; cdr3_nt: TGTGCCAGCAGCGTAGCACAGGGGACCCCCTACGAGCAGTACTTC
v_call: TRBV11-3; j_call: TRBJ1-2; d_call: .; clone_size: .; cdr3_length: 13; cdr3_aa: CASSLAHGDGYTF; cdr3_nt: TGTGCCAGCAGCTTAGCACACGGGGATGGCTACACCTTC
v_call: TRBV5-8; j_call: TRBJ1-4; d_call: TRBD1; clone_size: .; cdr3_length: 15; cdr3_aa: CASSYGTASNEKLFF; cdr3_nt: TGTGCCAGCAGCTATGGGACAGCGTCTAATGAAAAACTGTTTTTT
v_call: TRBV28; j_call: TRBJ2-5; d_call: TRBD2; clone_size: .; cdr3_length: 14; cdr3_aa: CASGSGSSVETQYF; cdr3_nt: TGTGCCAGCGGGAGCGGGAGTAGTGTGGAGACCCAGTACTTC
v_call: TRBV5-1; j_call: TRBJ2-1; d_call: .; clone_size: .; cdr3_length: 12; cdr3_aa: CASSRPVGEQFF; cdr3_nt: TGCGCCAGCAGCCGACCGGTTGGTGAGCAGTTCTTC
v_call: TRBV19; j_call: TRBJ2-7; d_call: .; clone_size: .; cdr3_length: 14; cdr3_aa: CASTPDLVGDEQYF; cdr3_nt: TGTGCCAGTACCCCTGATCTAGTCGGGGACGAGCAGTACTTC
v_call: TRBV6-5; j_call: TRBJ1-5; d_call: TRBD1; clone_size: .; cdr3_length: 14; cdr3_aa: CASSYQGQGQPQHF; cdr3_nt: TGTGCCAGCAGTTACCAGGGACAGGGTCAGCCCCAGCATTTT
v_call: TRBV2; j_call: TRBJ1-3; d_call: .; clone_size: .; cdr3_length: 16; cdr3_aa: CASTEGQPISGNTIYF; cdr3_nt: TGTGCCAGCACCGAGGGGCAACCTATCTCTGGAAACACCATATATTTT
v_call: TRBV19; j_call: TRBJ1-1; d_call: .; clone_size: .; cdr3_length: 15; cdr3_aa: CASSIRTGGNTEAFF; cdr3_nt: TGTGCCAGTAGTATCAGAACAGGCGGCAACACTGAAGCTTTCTTT
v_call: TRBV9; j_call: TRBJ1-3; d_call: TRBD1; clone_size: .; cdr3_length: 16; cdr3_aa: CASSGGLPTGRNTIYF; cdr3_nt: TGTGCCAGCAGCGGAGGACTTCCGACAGGGAGAAACACCATATATTTT
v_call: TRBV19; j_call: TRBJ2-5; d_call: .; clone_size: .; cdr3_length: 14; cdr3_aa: CASRGKSIGKTQYF; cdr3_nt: TGTGCCAGTAGGGGGAAGTCAATCGGGAAGACCCAGTACTTC
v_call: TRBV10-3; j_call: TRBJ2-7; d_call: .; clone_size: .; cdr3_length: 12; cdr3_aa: CAISASVGEQYF; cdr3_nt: TGTGCCATCAGTGCCTCAGTAGGCGAGCAGTACTTC
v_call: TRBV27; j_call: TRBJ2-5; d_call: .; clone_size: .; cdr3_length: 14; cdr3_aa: CASSLEGTQETQYF; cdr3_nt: TGTGCCAGCAGTTTAGAGGGAACCCAAGAGACCCAGTACTTC
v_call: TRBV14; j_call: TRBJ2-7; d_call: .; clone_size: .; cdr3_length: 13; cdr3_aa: CASSQEWSYEQYF; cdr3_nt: TGTGCCAGCAGCCAAGAATGGAGCTACGAGCAGTACTTC
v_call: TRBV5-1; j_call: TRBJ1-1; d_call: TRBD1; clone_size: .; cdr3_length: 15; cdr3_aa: CASSFDRGLNTEAFF; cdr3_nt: TGCGCCAGCAGCTTCGACAGGGGGTTGAACACTGAAGCTTTCTTT
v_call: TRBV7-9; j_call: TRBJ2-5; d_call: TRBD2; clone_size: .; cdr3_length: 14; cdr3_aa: CAIRTSGYQETQYF; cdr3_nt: TGTGCCATCAGGACTAGCGGGTACCAAGAGACCCAGTACTTC
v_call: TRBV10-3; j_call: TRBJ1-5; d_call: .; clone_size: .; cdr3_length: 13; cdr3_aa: CAISDRKNQPQHF; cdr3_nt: TGTGCCATCAGTGATAGGAAGAATCAGCCCCAGCATTTT
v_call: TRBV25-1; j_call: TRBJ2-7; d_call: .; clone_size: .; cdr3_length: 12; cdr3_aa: CASRAGSYEQYF; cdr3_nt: TGTGCCAGCAGGGCGGGGTCCTACGAGCAGTACTTC
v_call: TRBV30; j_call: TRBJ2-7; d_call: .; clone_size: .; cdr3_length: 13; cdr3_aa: CAWSVHLMYEQYF; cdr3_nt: TGTGCCTGGAGTGTACACCTTATGTACGAGCAGTACTTC